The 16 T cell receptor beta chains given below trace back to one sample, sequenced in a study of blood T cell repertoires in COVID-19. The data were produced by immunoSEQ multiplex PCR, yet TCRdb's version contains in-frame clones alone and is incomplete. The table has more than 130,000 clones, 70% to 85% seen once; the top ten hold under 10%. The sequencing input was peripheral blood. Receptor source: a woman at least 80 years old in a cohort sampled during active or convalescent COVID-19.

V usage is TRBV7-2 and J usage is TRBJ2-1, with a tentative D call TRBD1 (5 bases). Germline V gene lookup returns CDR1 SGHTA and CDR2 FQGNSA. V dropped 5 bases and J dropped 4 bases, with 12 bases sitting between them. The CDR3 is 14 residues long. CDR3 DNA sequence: TGTGCCAGCAGCCCCAAAACAGGTTACAATGAGCAGTTCTTC. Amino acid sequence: CASSPKTGYNEQFF. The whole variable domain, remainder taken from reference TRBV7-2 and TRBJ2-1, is GAGVSQSPSNKVTEKGKDVELRCDPISGHTALYWYRQSLGQGLEFLIYFQGNSAPDKSGLPSDRFSAERTGGSVSTLTIQRTQQEDSAVYLCASSPKTGYNEQFFGPGTRLTVL.

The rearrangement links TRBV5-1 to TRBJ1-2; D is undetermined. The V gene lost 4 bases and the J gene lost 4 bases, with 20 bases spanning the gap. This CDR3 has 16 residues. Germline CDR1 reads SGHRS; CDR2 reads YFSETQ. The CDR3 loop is CASSLGPGILSYGYTF. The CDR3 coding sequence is TGCGCCAGCAGCCTAGGCCCGGGAATTCTTAGCTATGGCTACACCTTC.

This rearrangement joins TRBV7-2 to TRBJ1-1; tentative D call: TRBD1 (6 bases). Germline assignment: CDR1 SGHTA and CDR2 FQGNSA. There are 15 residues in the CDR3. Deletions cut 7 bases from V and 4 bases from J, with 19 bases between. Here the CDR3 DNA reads TGTGCCAGCATCGAAGGGGGTGGGGCGAGCACTGAAGCTTTCTTT. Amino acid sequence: CASIEGGGASTEAFF. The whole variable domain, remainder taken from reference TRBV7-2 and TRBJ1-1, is GAGVSQSPSNKVTEKGKDVELRCDPISGHTALYWYRQSLGQGLEFLIYFQGNSAPDKSGLPSDRFSAERTGGSVSTLTIQRTQQEDSAVYLCASIEGGGASTEAFFGQGTRLTVV.

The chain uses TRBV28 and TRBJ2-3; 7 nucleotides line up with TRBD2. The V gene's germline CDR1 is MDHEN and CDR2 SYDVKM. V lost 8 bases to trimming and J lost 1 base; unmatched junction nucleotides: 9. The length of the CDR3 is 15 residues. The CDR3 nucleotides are TGTGCCAGCCTTACCGGGACTATGGGCACAGATACGCAGTATTTT. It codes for CASLTGTMGTDTQYF.

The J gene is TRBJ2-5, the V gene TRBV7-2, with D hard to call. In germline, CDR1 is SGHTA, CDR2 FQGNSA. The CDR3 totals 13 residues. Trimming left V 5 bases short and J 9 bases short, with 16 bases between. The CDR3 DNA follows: TGTGCCAGCAGCAACAGCTTGGTGCGAGCCCAGTACTTC. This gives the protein CASSNSLVRAQYF.

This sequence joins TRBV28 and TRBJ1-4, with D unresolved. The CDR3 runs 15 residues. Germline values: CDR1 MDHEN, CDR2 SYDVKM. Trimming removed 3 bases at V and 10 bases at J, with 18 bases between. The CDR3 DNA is TGTGCCAGCAGTTTCCAAGAGAGGATCTTCGGAAAACTGTTTTTT. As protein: CASSFQERIFGKLFF.

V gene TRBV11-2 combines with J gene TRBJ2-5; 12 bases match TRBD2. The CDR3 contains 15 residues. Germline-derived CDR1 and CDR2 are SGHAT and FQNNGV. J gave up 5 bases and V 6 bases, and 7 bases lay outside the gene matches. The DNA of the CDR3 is TGTGCCAGCAGGCCTAGCGGGGGGGCCCGGGAGACCCAGTACTTC. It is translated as CASRPSGGARETQYF.

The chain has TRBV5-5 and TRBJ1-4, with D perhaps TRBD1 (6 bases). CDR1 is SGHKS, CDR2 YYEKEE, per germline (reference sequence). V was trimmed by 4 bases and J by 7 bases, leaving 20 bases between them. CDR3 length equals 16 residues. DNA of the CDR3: TGTGCCAGCAGCCTCACTCCCACAGGGTGGGGTGAAAAACTGTTTTTT. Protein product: CASSLTPTGWGEKLFF.

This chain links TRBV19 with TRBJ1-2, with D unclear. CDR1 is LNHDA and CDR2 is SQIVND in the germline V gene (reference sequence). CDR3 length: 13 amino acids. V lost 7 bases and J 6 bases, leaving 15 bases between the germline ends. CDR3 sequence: CASTPEREDGYTF. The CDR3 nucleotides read TGTGCCAGTACCCCCGAGAGGGAGGATGGCTACACCTTC.

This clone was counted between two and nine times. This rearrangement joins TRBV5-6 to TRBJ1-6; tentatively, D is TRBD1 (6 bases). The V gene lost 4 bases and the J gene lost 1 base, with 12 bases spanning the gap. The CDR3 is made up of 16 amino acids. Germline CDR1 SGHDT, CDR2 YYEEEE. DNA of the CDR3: TGTGCCAGCAGCAGAAGGGGGATTTCCTATAATTCACCCCTCCACTTT. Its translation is CASSRRGISYNSPLHF.

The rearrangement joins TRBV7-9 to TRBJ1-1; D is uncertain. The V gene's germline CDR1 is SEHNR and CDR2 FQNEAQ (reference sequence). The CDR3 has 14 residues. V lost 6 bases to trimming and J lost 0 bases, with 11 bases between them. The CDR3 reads CASRRDGVNTEAFF. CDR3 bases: TGTGCCAGCAGACGCGACGGGGTGAACACTGAAGCTTTCTTT.

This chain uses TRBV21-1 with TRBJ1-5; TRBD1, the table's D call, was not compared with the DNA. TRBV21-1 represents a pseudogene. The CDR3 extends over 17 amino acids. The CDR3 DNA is TGTGCCAGCAGCAAAGGCCCCAAGGGACAGGGGGATCAGCCCCAGCATTTT. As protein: CASSKGPKGQGDQPQHF.

CDR3 sequence: CASSQVLSGASGNTIYF. The CDR3 DNA is TGTGCCAGCAGCCAAGTGTTGTCTGGGGCGTCTGGAAACACCATATATTTT. V and J are TRBV3-1 (or the pseudogene TRBV3-2) and TRBJ1-3; tentative D call: TRBD1 (5 bases). CDR3 length: 17 amino acids. V lost 1 base, J lost 1 base, and 14 bases lay in between. Germline V gene data show CDR1 as LGHDT and CDR2 as YNNKEL (reference sequence).

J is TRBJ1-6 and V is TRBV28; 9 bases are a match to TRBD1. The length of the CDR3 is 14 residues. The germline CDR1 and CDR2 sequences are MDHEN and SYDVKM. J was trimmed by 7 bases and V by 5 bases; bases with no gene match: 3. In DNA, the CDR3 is TGTGCCAGCAGTACCGGGACAGGGAATTCACCCCTCCACTTT. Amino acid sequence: CASSTGTGNSPLHF.

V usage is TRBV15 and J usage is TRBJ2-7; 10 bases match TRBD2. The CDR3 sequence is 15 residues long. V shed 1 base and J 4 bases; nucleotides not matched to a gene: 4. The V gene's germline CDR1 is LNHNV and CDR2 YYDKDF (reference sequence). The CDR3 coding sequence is TGTGCCACCAGCAGAGCGCTAGCGGGGGAATACGAGCAGTACGTC. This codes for CATSRALAGEYEQYV.

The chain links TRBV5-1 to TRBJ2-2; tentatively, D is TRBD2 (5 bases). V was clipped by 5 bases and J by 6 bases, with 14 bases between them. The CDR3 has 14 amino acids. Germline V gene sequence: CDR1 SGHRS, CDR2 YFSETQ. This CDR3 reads CASRALEEAGELFF. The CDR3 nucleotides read TGCGCCAGCAGGGCACTAGAGGAGGCCGGGGAGCTGTTTTTT.